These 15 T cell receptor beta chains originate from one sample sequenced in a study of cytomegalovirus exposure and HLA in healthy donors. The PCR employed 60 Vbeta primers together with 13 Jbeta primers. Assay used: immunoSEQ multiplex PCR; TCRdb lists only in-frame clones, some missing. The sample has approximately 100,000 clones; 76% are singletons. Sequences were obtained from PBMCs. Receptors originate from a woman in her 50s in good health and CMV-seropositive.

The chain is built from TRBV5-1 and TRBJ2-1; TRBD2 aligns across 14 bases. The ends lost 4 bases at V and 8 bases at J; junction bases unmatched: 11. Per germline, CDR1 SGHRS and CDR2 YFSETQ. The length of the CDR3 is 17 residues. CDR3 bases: TGCGCCAGCAGCACAGGACTAGCGGGGGGCCGGATATATGAGCAGTTCTTC. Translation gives CASSTGLAGGRIYEQFF.

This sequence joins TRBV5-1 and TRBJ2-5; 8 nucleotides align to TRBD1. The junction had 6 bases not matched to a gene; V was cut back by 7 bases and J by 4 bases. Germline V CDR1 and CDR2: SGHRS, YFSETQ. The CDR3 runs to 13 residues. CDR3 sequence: CASAQGAGETQYF. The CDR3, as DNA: TGCGCCAGCGCCCAGGGGGCAGGAGAGACCCAGTACTTC.

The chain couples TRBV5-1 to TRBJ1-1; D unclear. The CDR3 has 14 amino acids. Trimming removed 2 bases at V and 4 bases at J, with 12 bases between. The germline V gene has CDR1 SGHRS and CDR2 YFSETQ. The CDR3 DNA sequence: TGCGCCAGCAGCTTAGACAAATTGGGCACTGAAGCTTTCTTT. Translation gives CASSLDKLGTEAFF.

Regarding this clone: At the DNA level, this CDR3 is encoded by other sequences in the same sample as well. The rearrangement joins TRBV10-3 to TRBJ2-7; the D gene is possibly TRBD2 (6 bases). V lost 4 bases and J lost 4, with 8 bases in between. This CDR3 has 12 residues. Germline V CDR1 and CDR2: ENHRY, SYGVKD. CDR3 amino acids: CAISVEGYEQYF. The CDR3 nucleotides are TGTGCCATCAGTGTGGAGGGTTACGAGCAGTACTTC.

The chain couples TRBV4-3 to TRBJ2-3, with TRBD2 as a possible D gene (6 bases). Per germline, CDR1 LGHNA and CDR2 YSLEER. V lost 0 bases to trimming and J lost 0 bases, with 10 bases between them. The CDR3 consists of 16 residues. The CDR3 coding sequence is TGCGCCAGCAGCCAAGAATTACTAGCCAGCACAGATACGCAGTATTTT. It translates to CASSQELLASTDTQYF.

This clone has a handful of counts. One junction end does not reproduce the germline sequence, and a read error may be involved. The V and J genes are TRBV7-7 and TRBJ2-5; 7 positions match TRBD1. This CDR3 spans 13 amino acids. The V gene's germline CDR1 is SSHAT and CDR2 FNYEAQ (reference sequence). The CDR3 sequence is CASSVTGVGTQYF. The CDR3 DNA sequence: TGTGCTAGCAGCGTCACAGGGGTGGGGACCCAGTACTTC.

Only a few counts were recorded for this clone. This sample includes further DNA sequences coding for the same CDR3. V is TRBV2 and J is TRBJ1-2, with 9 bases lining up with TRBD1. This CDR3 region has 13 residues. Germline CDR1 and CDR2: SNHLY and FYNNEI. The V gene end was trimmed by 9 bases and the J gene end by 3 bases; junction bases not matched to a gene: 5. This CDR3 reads CASSGQGHYGYTF. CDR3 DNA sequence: TGTGCCAGTTCGGGACAGGGCCACTATGGCTACACCTTC. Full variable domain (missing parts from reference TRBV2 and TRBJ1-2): EPEVTQTPSHQVTQMGQEVILRCVPISNHLYFYWYRQILGQKVEFLVSFYNNEISEKSEIFDDQFSVERPDGSNFTLKIRSTKLEDSAMYFCASSGQGHYGYTFGSGTRLTVV.

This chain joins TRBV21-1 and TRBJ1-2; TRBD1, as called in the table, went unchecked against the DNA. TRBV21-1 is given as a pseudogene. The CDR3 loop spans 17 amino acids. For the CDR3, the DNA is TGTGCCAGCAGCGACTATGGGGACAGGCTAGTATTTCGAGGCTACACCTTC. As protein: CASSDYGDRLVFRGYTF.

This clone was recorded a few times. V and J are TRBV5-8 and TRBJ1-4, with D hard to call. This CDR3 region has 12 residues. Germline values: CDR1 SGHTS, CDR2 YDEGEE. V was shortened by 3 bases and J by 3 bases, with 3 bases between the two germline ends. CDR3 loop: CASSWPNEKLFF. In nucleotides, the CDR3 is TGTGCCAGCAGCTGGCCTAATGAAAAACTGTTTTTT.

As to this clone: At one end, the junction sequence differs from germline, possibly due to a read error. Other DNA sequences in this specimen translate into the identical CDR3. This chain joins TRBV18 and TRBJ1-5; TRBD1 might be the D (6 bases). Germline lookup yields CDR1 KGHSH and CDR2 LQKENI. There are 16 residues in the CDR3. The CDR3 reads CASSPGGSGGNQPQHF. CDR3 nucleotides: TGTGCCAGCTCACCGGGAGGGTCGGGGGGCAATCAGCCCCAACATTTT.

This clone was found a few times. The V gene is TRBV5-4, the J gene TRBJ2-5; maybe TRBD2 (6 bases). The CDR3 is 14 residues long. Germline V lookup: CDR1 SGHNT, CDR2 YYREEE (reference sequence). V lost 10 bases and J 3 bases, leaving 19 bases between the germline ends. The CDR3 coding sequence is TGTGCCCACTCCGCGCGGGACCGGGAAGAGACCCAGTACTTC. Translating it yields CAHSARDREETQYF.

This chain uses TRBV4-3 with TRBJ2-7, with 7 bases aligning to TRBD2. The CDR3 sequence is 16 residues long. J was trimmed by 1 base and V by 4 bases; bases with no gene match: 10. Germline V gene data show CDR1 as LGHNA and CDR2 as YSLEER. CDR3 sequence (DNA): TGCGCCAGCAGCCCTCGCGCGGGGGAACTTTCCTACGAGCAGTACTTC. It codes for CASSPRAGELSYEQYF.

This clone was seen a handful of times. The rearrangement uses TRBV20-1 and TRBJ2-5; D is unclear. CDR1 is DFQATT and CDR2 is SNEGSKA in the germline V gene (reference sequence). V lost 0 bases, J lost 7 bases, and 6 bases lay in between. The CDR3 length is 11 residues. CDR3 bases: TGCAGTGCTAGAGATATCGGGACCCAGTACTTC. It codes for CSARDIGTQYF.

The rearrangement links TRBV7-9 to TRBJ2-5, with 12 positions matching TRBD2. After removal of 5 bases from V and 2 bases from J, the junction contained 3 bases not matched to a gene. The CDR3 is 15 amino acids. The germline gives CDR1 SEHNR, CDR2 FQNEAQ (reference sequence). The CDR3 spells CASSTLAGGQETQYF. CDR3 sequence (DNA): TGTGCCAGCAGCACCCTAGCGGGAGGGCAAGAGACCCAGTACTTC.

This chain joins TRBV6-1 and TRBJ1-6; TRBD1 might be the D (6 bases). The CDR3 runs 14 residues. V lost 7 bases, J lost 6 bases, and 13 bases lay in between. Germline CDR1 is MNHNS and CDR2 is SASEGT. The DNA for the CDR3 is TGTGCCAGCAACCTAGGACAGCTTAATTCACCCCTCCACTTT. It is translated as CASNLGQLNSPLHF.